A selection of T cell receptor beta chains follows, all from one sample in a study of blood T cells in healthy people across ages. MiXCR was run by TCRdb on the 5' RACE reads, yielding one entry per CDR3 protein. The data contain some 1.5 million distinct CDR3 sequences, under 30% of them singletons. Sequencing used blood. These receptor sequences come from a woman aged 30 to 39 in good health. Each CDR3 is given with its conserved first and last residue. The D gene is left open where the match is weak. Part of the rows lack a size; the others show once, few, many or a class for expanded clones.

CASSPGQADTEAFF TGTGCCAGCAGTCCAGGACAGGCGGACACTGAAGCTTTCTTT TRBV12-3/TRBV12-4 TRBD1 . TRBJ1-1
CSASVGQGFSYEQYF TGCAGTGCTTCCGTGGGACAGGGGTTTTCCTACGAGCAGTACTTC TRBV20-1 TRBD1 many TRBJ2-7
CANSPPGNYGYTF TGTGCCAACAGCCCCCCGGGGAACTATGGCTACACCTTC TRBV7-6 . . TRBJ1-2
CASSYARAGGKEAQYF TGTGCCAGCAGTTACGCCAGGGCAGGGGGTAAAGAGGCCCAGTACTTC TRBV6-6 TRBD1 . TRBJ2-5
CSVWGRRGREKLFF TGCAGCGTATGGGGGCGGAGGGGGAGAGAAAAACTGTTTTTT TRBV29-1 . few TRBJ1-4
CASSCRRQANEQYF TGTGCCAGCAGCTGCAGGCGGCAGGCCAACGAGCAGTACTTC TRBV5-5 . . TRBJ2-7
CSGLGQPGFSDTEAFF TGCAGCGGCCTGGGACAGCCCGGATTTTCGGACACTGAAGCTTTCTTT TRBV29-1 TRBD1 many TRBJ1-1
CASSEWVVGKNIQYF TGTGCCAGCAGTGAGTGGGTAGTGGGCAAAAACATTCAGTACTTC TRBV2 . . TRBJ2-4
CASTEQYGYTF TGTGCCAGCACCGAACAGTATGGCTACACCTTC TRBV28 . few TRBJ1-2
CASSWPGTQSSGANVLTF TGTGCCAGCAGCTGGCCCGGGACACAGAGCTCTGGGGCCAACGTCCTGACTTTC TRBV7-2 . many TRBJ2-6
CASSSGSGGVSEQFF TGCGCCAGCAGCTCGGGGAGCGGGGGGGTAAGTGAGCAGTTCTTC TRBV5-1 TRBD2 . TRBJ2-1
CASGLTPRTGGTSRSGEQYF TGTGCTAGTGGTTTGACCCCCCGGACAGGAGGGACTAGCCGTTCGGGCGAGCAGTACTTC TRBV12-5 TRBD2 few TRBJ2-7
CASSFYRGDTQYF TGCGCCAGCAGCTTTTACAGGGGTGATACGCAGTATTTT TRBV5-1 TRBD1 few TRBJ2-3
CSVEISPLGGETQYF TGCAGCGTTGAAATATCGCCCCTGGGGGGAGAGACCCAGTACTTC TRBV29-1 . . TRBJ2-5
CAISESQDTYNEQFF TGTGCCATCAGTGAGTCTCAGGACACCTACAATGAGCAGTTCTTC TRBV10-3 . . TRBJ2-1
CSASHPQTQYF TGCAGTGCTAGTCACCCGCAGACCCAGTACTTC TRBV20-1 . . TRBJ2-5
CASSVQTSVIETQYF TGTGCCAGCAGCGTGCAGACTAGTGTTATAGAGACCCAGTACTTC TRBV9 . many TRBJ2-5
CSASEGAVTQYF TGCAGTGCTAGTGAGGGGGCGGTGACCCAGTACTTC TRBV20-1 TRBD1 few TRBJ2-5
CASSLFVGNGYTF TGTGCCAGCAGTTTGTTCGTGGGGAATGGCTACACCTTC TRBV12-3/TRBV12-4 . . TRBJ1-2
CASSLVSGAGGTDTQYF TGTGCCAGCAGCTTAGTGTCCGGGGCTGGAGGCACAGATACGCAGTATTTT TRBV7-2 . . TRBJ2-3
CASSSSGPLTYEQYF TGTGCCAGCAGCTCCTCCGGACCCCTGACCTACGAGCAGTACTTC TRBV7-2 . . TRBJ2-7
CSAGGQGARYEQYF TGCAGTGCCGGAGGACAGGGGGCTAGATACGAGCAGTACTTC TRBV20-1 TRBD1 few TRBJ2-7